This T cell receptor (beta chain) was identified during a study of CD8 T cells in ankylosing spondylitis. Overall study findings and caveats: Enrichment of disease-linked clones was reportedly significant in matched ankylosing spondylitis synovial fluid.

About this clonotype itself: Its target is unknown.

As the method for making TCR beta libraries, quantitative 5'-RACE with molecular barcodes was used. TCRdb fed the 5' RACE reads into MiXCR, producing one record per CDR3 protein. Seen here are about 340,000 distinct CDR3 sequences, 20% to 25% observed once, and the top ten hold about 12%. The origin of this receptor is a male donor with ankylosing spondylitis or in good health (not recorded which). The sample taken for sequencing was blood, either unsorted or a sorted T cell fraction (not recorded which).

CDR3 nucleotides: TGTGCCAGCAGCCCTCGGTACTACGAGCAGTACTTC. Protein: CASSPRYYEQYF. This chain uses TRBV12-3 or TRBV12-4 with TRBJ2-7, with unresolved D. The CDR3 has 12 residues. Trimming took 6 bases from V and 3 from J, leaving 9 bases between them.